This TCR beta chain was sequenced for a study of OX40 agonist ivuxolimab in advanced cancers. Background for the entire study: Ivuxolimab was an agonistic, fully human IgG2 monoclonal antibody directed against OX40 (CD134), a costimulatory receptor. Intravenous ivuxolimab was administered to patients every 2 weeks at six dose levels: 0.01, 0.1, 0.3, 1.5, 3 and 10 mg/kg. Of the approximately 54 dose-escalation patients, hepatocellular carcinoma was present in about 20, melanoma in roughly 15, renal cell carcinoma in 9 and head and neck cancer in 9. A male proportion of roughly 80% and a mean age of about 60 years, ranging from roughly 23 to 85, were recorded for the dose-escalation cohort. Patients were allowed to have had prior anti-PD-1, anti-PD-L1 or anti-CTLA-4 therapy, and more than 35% of the dose-escalation patients had been treated with checkpoint inhibitors. Partial responses occurred in three dose-escalation patients: two with cutaneous melanoma and one with hepatocellular carcinoma. The purpose of peripheral TCRbeta sequencing was to test whether ivuxolimab changed TCR sequence diversity and led to clonal T-cell expansion. The paper reports the monotherapy dose-escalation portion (N = 52 patients) of the phase I ivuxolimab trial.

The trial excluded patients who had a history of autoimmune disease or were on systemic immunosuppression. Peripheral blood for TCR sequencing was drawn from every dose cohort at baseline, at cycle 4 day 1 and at cycle 7 day 1. Samples came from an open-label, multicenter, first-in-human phase I dose-escalation trial of ivuxolimab. The trial enrolled adults with locally advanced or metastatic head and neck squamous cell, hepatocellular, melanoma or renal cell carcinoma. Before TCR sequencing, CD4+ and CD8+ T cells were separately sorted from peripheral blood. What the study reported, not specific to this receptor: Clonal expansion of both CD4+ and CD8+ blood T cells was observed from baseline to week 6 at doses 0.1 to 3.0 mg/kg. Partial responders in the 0.1-3.0 mg/kg groups had among the lowest normalized peripheral clonal expansion, especially among CD8+ T cells. On average, CD8+ T cells showed more expanded clones than CD4+ T cells after ivuxolimab. Which antigens the clonally expanded peripheral T cells were specific for was not determined. Low levels of normalized T-cell clonal expansion were also shown by some nonresponding patients.

V loses 5 bases of germline sequence and J loses 6 bases, and the interval between the two ends is 14 bases. Counted from cysteine to phenylalanine, this CDR3 has 14 amino acids. Kept here is only the CDR3 DNA, which spans 42 bases and is read in frame from base 1. For CDR1 and CDR2, the germline V gene lists MDHEN and SYDVKM. For sequencing of the TCRbeta CDR3 region, genomic DNA was extracted from the sorted cells. TCRbeta CDR3 regions were sequenced using the immunoSEQ Assay. Drawn from immuneACCESS, this table holds only the in-frame rearrangements with V and J called that TCRdb kept. Clones are partly lost; checked studies trace under half to an unresolved V gene and leave the rest unexplained. This sample gives about 150,000 clones in total; approximately 94% of them show up just once. The ten biggest clones cover just over 0.3% of the sample. Turning to this clone: Its antigen remains undetermined. Per-base quality was not reported, and no clone a single base away is much larger than it.

The receptor chain draws on TRBV28 and TRBJ2-4; the D gene is perhaps TRBD1 or TRBD2, each of them matching over 5 bases. The TCR originated in an adult with an advanced solid tumor such as melanoma, head and neck, liver or kidney cancer. Sequences were derived from CD4+ or CD8+ T cells sorted from blood, sampled in a trial of the OX40 agonist ivuxolimab. CDR3 region: CASSHEGSSNIQYF. The nucleotide sequence reads TGTGCCAGCAGTCACGAGGGGTCGTCAAACATTCAGTACTTC.